This is a list of T cell receptor beta chains from one sample in a study of T cells after yellow fever vaccination. One entry per CDR3 protein results from TCRdb running MiXCR on the 5' RACE reads. The table has some 250,000 distinct CDR3 sequences, about 7% seen once; the top ten hold 0.65% to 0.9%. Sequenced material: CD4+ T cells sorted from PBMCs, taken 15 days after the yellow fever booster vaccination. Receptors originate from a man aged 25-45 years who received the YFV17D yellow fever vaccine. Both conserved end residues are part of each CDR3. The order of the fields is D gene, clone size, CDR3 length, J gene, V gene, CDR3 protein, CDR3 DNA. A D gene is named only where the DNA matches it firmly. The size entry is marked missing in some rows and otherwise reads once, few, many or a size class.

D gene: NA; clone size: NA; CDR3 length: 14; J gene: TRBJ1-1; V gene: TRBV3-1; CDR3 protein: CASSQDVGVSEAFF; CDR3 DNA: TGTGCCAGCAGCCAAGATGTAGGGGTTTCTGAAGCTTTCTTT
D gene: TRBD2; clone size: many; CDR3 length: 17; J gene: TRBJ2-7; V gene: TRBV12-3/TRBV12-4; CDR3 protein: CASSLALTSGSLYEQYF; CDR3 DNA: TGTGCCAGCAGTTTAGCGCTGACTAGCGGGAGTTTATACGAGCAGTACTTC
D gene: NA; clone size: many; CDR3 length: 13; J gene: TRBJ2-5; V gene: TRBV24-1; CDR3 protein: CATSDSYQETQYF; CDR3 DNA: TGTGCCACCAGTGACTCGTACCAAGAGACCCAGTACTTC
D gene: NA; clone size: NA; CDR3 length: 13; J gene: TRBJ2-3; V gene: TRBV20-1; CDR3 protein: CSGRTGSTDTQYF; CDR3 DNA: TGCAGTGGGAGGACTGGAAGCACAGATACGCAGTATTTT
D gene: TRBD1; clone size: NA; CDR3 length: 15; J gene: TRBJ2-7; V gene: TRBV5-1; CDR3 protein: CASSLMGQGFYEQYF; CDR3 DNA: TGCGCCAGCAGCTTGATGGGACAGGGGTTTTACGAGCAGTACTTC
D gene: TRBD2; clone size: NA; CDR3 length: 16; J gene: TRBJ2-5; V gene: TRBV5-4; CDR3 protein: CASTRLAGGFQETQYF; CDR3 DNA: TGTGCCAGCACCCGCCTAGCGGGAGGGTTTCAAGAGACCCAGTACTTC
D gene: TRBD2; clone size: NA; CDR3 length: 16; J gene: TRBJ2-1; V gene: TRBV4-2; CDR3 protein: CASSQEGGTTYNEQFF; CDR3 DNA: TGTGCCAGCAGCCAAGAGGGTGGGACTACCTACAATGAGCAGTTCTTC
D gene: NA; clone size: many; CDR3 length: 13; J gene: TRBJ2-1; V gene: TRBV30; CDR3 protein: CAWRRSSYNEQFF; CDR3 DNA: TGTGCCTGGAGACGTAGCTCCTACAATGAGCAGTTCTTC
D gene: NA; clone size: few; CDR3 length: 14; J gene: TRBJ2-1; V gene: TRBV10-3; CDR3 protein: CAISGETGYNEQFF; CDR3 DNA: TGTGCCATCAGTGGGGAGACGGGTTACAATGAGCAGTTCTTC
D gene: TRBD2; clone size: NA; CDR3 length: 15; J gene: TRBJ2-7; V gene: TRBV6-1; CDR3 protein: CASTLSGSGSYEQYF; CDR3 DNA: TGTGCCAGCACCCTCAGCGGGAGTGGGTCCTACGAGCAGTACTTC
D gene: TRBD2; clone size: many; CDR3 length: 16; J gene: TRBJ2-5; V gene: TRBV24-1; CDR3 protein: CATSSAVTSSEETQYF; CDR3 DNA: TGTGCCACCAGTAGCGCCGTGACTAGCAGCGAAGAGACCCAGTACTTC
D gene: NA; clone size: NA; CDR3 length: 18; J gene: TRBJ2-6; V gene: TRBV6-5; CDR3 protein: CASSYGSRLTSGANVLTF; CDR3 DNA: TGTGCCAGCAGTTACGGGAGTAGACTTACCTCTGGGGCCAACGTCCTGACTTTC
D gene: TRBD2; clone size: NA; CDR3 length: 15; J gene: TRBJ2-3; V gene: TRBV5-4; CDR3 protein: CASSFSGSGKDTQYF; CDR3 DNA: TGTGCCAGCAGTTTTAGCGGGAGCGGAAAAGATACGCAGTATTTT
D gene: NA; clone size: NA; CDR3 length: 14; J gene: TRBJ2-5; V gene: TRBV20-1; CDR3 protein: CSATLGTGQETQYF; CDR3 DNA: TGCAGTGCCACGCTTGGGACTGGCCAAGAGACCCAGTACTTC
D gene: NA; clone size: NA; CDR3 length: 14; J gene: TRBJ2-3; V gene: TRBV7-2; CDR3 protein: CASSQSPVTDTQYF; CDR3 DNA: TGTGCCAGCAGTCAAAGCCCGGTCACAGATACGCAGTATTTT
D gene: NA; clone size: NA; CDR3 length: 12; J gene: TRBJ1-2; V gene: TRBV2; CDR3 protein: CANSQVNYGYTF; CDR3 DNA: TGTGCCAACTCACAGGTTAACTATGGCTACACCTTC
D gene: NA; clone size: NA; CDR3 length: 15; J gene: TRBJ2-5; V gene: TRBV27; CDR3 protein: CASMLAGARIETQYF; CDR3 DNA: TGTGCCAGCATGTTAGCAGGGGCTAGGATAGAGACCCAGTACTTC
D gene: NA; clone size: many; CDR3 length: 14; J gene: TRBJ1-2; V gene: TRBV7-2; CDR3 protein: CASSLAVIQDGYTF; CDR3 DNA: TGTGCCAGCAGCTTAGCCGTAATACAGGATGGCTACACCTTC
D gene: NA; clone size: few; CDR3 length: 15; J gene: TRBJ2-7; V gene: TRBV7-8; CDR3 protein: CASSLAAGPLGEQYF; CDR3 DNA: TGTGCCAGCAGCTTAGCGGCGGGACCCCTAGGAGAGCAGTACTTC
D gene: TRBD2; clone size: many; CDR3 length: 16; J gene: TRBJ2-1; V gene: TRBV5-6; CDR3 protein: CASSSDGGRGEGEQFF; CDR3 DNA: TGTGCCAGCAGCTCCGACGGTGGTCGGGGGGAGGGTGAGCAGTTCTTC
D gene: NA; clone size: many; CDR3 length: 13; J gene: TRBJ2-1; V gene: TRBV12-3/TRBV12-4; CDR3 protein: CASSIERLNEQFF; CDR3 DNA: TGTGCCAGCAGTATTGAAAGACTCAATGAGCAGTTCTTC
D gene: TRBD1; clone size: few; CDR3 length: 13; J gene: TRBJ2-1; V gene: TRBV28; CDR3 protein: CASRDRNGNEQFF; CDR3 DNA: TGTGCCAGCCGGGACAGGAACGGCAATGAGCAGTTCTTC
D gene: TRBD1; clone size: NA; CDR3 length: 16; J gene: TRBJ1-2; V gene: TRBV7-6; CDR3 protein: CASSLAKTGVLGGYTF; CDR3 DNA: TGTGCCAGCAGCTTAGCCAAGACAGGGGTTCTTGGTGGCTACACCTTC
D gene: NA; clone size: NA; CDR3 length: 14; J gene: TRBJ2-3; V gene: TRBV20-1; CDR3 protein: CSASRGRKADTQYF; CDR3 DNA: TGCAGTGCTAGCCGAGGGAGGAAAGCAGATACGCAGTATTTT
D gene: NA; clone size: NA; CDR3 length: 18; J gene: TRBJ2-3; V gene: TRBV11-2; CDR3 protein: CASSLEGLGRGRTDTQYF; CDR3 DNA: TGTGCCAGCAGCTTAGAGGGCCTTGGGAGGGGGAGGACAGATACGCAGTATTTT
D gene: TRBD2; clone size: many; CDR3 length: 15; J gene: TRBJ2-4; V gene: TRBV27; CDR3 protein: CASSGLADGKNIQYF; CDR3 DNA: TGTGCCAGCAGTGGACTAGCGGACGGCAAAAACATTCAGTACTTC
D gene: TRBD2; clone size: NA; CDR3 length: 17; J gene: TRBJ2-1; V gene: TRBV7-3; CDR3 protein: CASSPLPGLAGVNEQFF; CDR3 DNA: TGTGCCAGCAGCCCCTTACCGGGACTAGCGGGAGTCAATGAGCAGTTCTTC
D gene: TRBD2; clone size: many; CDR3 length: 15; J gene: TRBJ2-1; V gene: TRBV20-1; CDR3 protein: CSARRASGIGNEQFF; CDR3 DNA: TGCAGTGCTAGACGTGCTAGCGGGATAGGAAATGAGCAGTTCTTC
D gene: NA; clone size: NA; CDR3 length: 13; J gene: TRBJ2-7; V gene: TRBV27; CDR3 protein: CASSHSPSYEQYF; CDR3 DNA: TGTGCCAGCAGCCATAGCCCCTCCTACGAGCAGTACTTC
D gene: TRBD1; clone size: NA; CDR3 length: 15; J gene: TRBJ2-1; V gene: TRBV4-2; CDR3 protein: CASSRAGTGEGWQFF; CDR3 DNA: TGTGCCAGCAGTCGTGCCGGGACAGGGGAAGGGTGGCAGTTCTTC
D gene: NA; clone size: many; CDR3 length: 15; J gene: TRBJ2-5; V gene: TRBV6-5; CDR3 protein: CASSYSMGEVETQYF; CDR3 DNA: TGTGCCAGCAGTTACTCGATGGGGGAGGTAGAGACCCAGTACTTC
D gene: TRBD2; clone size: many; CDR3 length: 16; J gene: TRBJ2-3; V gene: TRBV5-5; CDR3 protein: CASSIGTTKMADTLYF; CDR3 DNA: TGTGCCAGCAGCATAGGGACTACTAAAATGGCAGATACGCTGTATTTT
D gene: NA; clone size: few; CDR3 length: 13; J gene: TRBJ2-7; V gene: TRBV18; CDR3 protein: CASSPPWNYEQYF; CDR3 DNA: TGTGCCAGCTCACCGCCGTGGAACTACGAGCAGTACTTC
D gene: NA; clone size: few; CDR3 length: 15; J gene: TRBJ2-7; V gene: TRBV11-2; CDR3 protein: CASSLDVTLGREQYF; CDR3 DNA: TGTGCCAGCAGCTTAGACGTGACCCTAGGACGCGAGCAGTACTTC
D gene: TRBD1; clone size: NA; CDR3 length: 17; J gene: TRBJ1-1; V gene: TRBV30; CDR3 protein: CAWNFAGTGSYLTEAFF; CDR3 DNA: TGTGCCTGGAACTTCGCCGGGACAGGCTCTTACCTCACTGAAGCTTTCTTT
D gene: NA; clone size: many; CDR3 length: 12; J gene: TRBJ1-4; V gene: TRBV20-1; CDR3 protein: CSARGAQEKLFF; CDR3 DNA: TGCAGTGCCCGGGGGGCGCAGGAAAAACTGTTTTTT
D gene: NA; clone size: many; CDR3 length: 13; J gene: TRBJ2-7; V gene: TRBV12-3/TRBV12-4; CDR3 protein: CASSLGHAYEQYF; CDR3 DNA: TGTGCCAGCAGCTTGGGACACGCGTACGAGCAGTACTTC
D gene: TRBD2; clone size: many; CDR3 length: 16; J gene: TRBJ2-1; V gene: TRBV30; CDR3 protein: CAWSDPSGRAWGEQFF; CDR3 DNA: TGTGCCTGGAGTGATCCTAGCGGGAGGGCCTGGGGTGAGCAGTTCTTC
D gene: NA; clone size: many; CDR3 length: 15; J gene: TRBJ2-2; V gene: TRBV5-1; CDR3 protein: CASSLALLNTGELFF; CDR3 DNA: TGCGCCAGCAGCTTGGCACTACTAAACACCGGGGAGCTGTTTTTT
D gene: NA; clone size: NA; CDR3 length: 14; J gene: TRBJ2-1; V gene: TRBV10-3; CDR3 protein: CAIVRDPRQGEQFF; CDR3 DNA: TGTGCCATCGTCCGGGACCCCAGGCAGGGTGAGCAGTTCTTC
D gene: TRBD2; clone size: few; CDR3 length: 15; J gene: TRBJ2-2; V gene: TRBV20-1; CDR3 protein: CSASSGRRRAGELFF; CDR3 DNA: TGCAGTGCTAGTAGCGGGAGGAGGAGGGCCGGGGAGCTGTTTTTT
D gene: TRBD2; clone size: NA; CDR3 length: 14; J gene: TRBJ2-3; V gene: TRBV10-3; CDR3 protein: CAIGASGSPDTQYF; CDR3 DNA: TGTGCCATCGGGGCTAGCGGGAGCCCAGATACGCAGTATTTT
D gene: NA; clone size: NA; CDR3 length: 14; J gene: TRBJ1-4; V gene: TRBV6-5; CDR3 protein: CASKRAEPNEKLFF; CDR3 DNA: TGTGCCAGCAAACGGGCAGAGCCGAATGAAAAACTGTTTTTT
D gene: NA; clone size: NA; CDR3 length: 16; J gene: TRBJ1-3; V gene: TRBV15; CDR3 protein: CATSREGLTSGNTIYF; CDR3 DNA: TGTGCCACCAGCAGAGAGGGACTTACCTCTGGAAACACCATATATTTT
D gene: NA; clone size: many; CDR3 length: 14; J gene: TRBJ2-4; V gene: TRBV29-1; CDR3 protein: CSVYDSGSKNIQYF; CDR3 DNA: TGCAGCGTTTATGATTCAGGGTCAAAAAACATTCAGTACTTC